This passage covers 17 T cell receptor beta chains from one sample sequenced in a study of T cells in Graves' hyperthyroidism and ophthalmopathy (dated by TCRdb to 2018 to 2020). Libraries came from multiplex PCR. This sample was sequenced with an Illumina HiSeq 2000. Amplification of TCR beta CDR3 regions was carried out from RNA transcripts. The TCR CDR3 was subjected to a first round of RT-PCR using the HTBI primer set and the Qiagen OneStep RT-PCR kit. TCRdb reanalyzed the raw reads on its own, using fastp at Q25 for trimming and MiXCR for clone calling, and kept in-frame beta chains. Rows matching on CDR3 protein sequence are summarized as one entry with the most common DNA and genes. This sample is represented by roughly 200,000 distinct CDR3 sequences; less than 20% of them were singletons. The top ten hold about 56% of the sample. The sample was blood. These receptors came from a woman in her forties or fifties with Graves' hyperthyroidism.

As for this clonotype: A much larger clone sits a single nucleotide away, making a read error possible. V usage is TRBV20-1 and J usage is TRBJ1-2; D is uncertain. CDR1 and CDR2 (germline): DFQATT, SNEGSKA (reference sequence). The V and J ends lost 5 bases and 8 bases respectively, with 12 bases between them. The CDR3 spans 11 residues. Here the CDR3 reads CSAVRPWGYTF. CDR3 DNA: TGCAGTGCTGTCCGCCCATGGGGCTACACCTTC.

This clonotype was counted between two and nine times. The chain employs TRBV29-1 and TRBJ2-2, with TRBD2 identical over 13 bases. The V segment lost 4 bases and the J segment 8 bases; nucleotides outside the gene matches: 1. Germline V gives CDR1 SQVTM, CDR2 ANQGSEA. The CDR3 is made up of 13 amino acids. The CDR3 bases are TGCAGCGTTGGGACTAGCGGGAGTGGGGAGCTGTTTTTT. It translates to CSVGTSGSGELFF.

This clonotype was observed many times. The rearrangement uses TRBV5-5 and TRBJ2-1; D may be TRBD2 (7 bases). Germline V gives CDR1 SGHKS, CDR2 YYEKEE (reference sequence). The CDR3 totals 14 residues. V was pared by 8 bases and J by 5 bases, with 17 bases between. CDR3 DNA sequence: TGTGCCAGTAGACCTGGGGGGGGCCACAATGAGCAGTTCTTC. This gives the protein CASRPGGGHNEQFF.

This clonotype has a handful of counts. The chain recombines TRBV28 with TRBJ2-7; D is unclear. CDR3 size: 12 residues. Trimming removed 2 bases from V and 3 bases from J, with 5 bases in between. Germline assignment: CDR1 MDHEN and CDR2 SYDVKM. CDR3 amino acids: CASSLRLYEQYF. CDR3 in DNA: TGTGCCAGCAGTTTAAGGCTCTACGAGCAGTACTTC.

This clonotype was detected ten times or more. The V gene is TRBV20-1, the J gene TRBJ1-2; tentatively, D is TRBD1 (6 bases). Germline lookup yields CDR1 DFQATT and CDR2 SNEGSKA (reference sequence). The CDR3 contains 14 residues. V lost 6 bases and J lost 4, with 18 bases in between. The CDR3 spells CSADEQGVGYGYTF. CDR3 in DNA: TGCAGTGCGGACGAACAGGGTGTGGGCTATGGCTACACCTTC.

This clonotype occurred a few times. The V and J genes are TRBV10-1 and TRBJ2-3, with TRBD1 identical over 7 bases. The CDR3 contains 13 residues. Germline CDR1 is WNHNN and CDR2 is SYGVQD (reference sequence). Trimming cost V 7 bases and J 2 bases; bases outside gene matches: 3. This chain's CDR3 is CASTGQNTDTQYF. CDR3 DNA sequence: TGCGCCAGCACGGGACAGAACACAGATACGCAGTATTTT.

This clonotype appeared many times. The chain uses TRBV11-2 and TRBJ1-2; D unresolved. Trimming left V 1 base short and J 5 bases short, with 8 bases between. The length of the CDR3 is 13 residues. The germline CDR1 and CDR2 sequences are SGHAT and FQNNGV. CDR3 sequence: CASSLGPPYGYTF. Written as DNA, the CDR3 is TGTGCCAGCAGCTTAGGGCCTCCTTATGGCTACACCTTC.

This clonotype has ten or more counts. V is TRBV3-1 and J is TRBJ1-1; D is possibly TRBD1 (5 bases). CDR3 length: 14 amino acids. The V end was cut by 1 base, the J end by 4 bases, with 10 bases between. Per the germline V gene, CDR1 is LGHDT and CDR2 is YNNKEL (reference sequence). The CDR3 loop reads CASSQVRGGTEAFF. As DNA, the CDR3 is TGTGCCAGCAGCCAAGTTCGGGGGGGCACTGAAGCTTTCTTT.

This clonotype was detected a few times. V is TRBV2 and J is TRBJ2-1; 9 bases agree with TRBD1. The CDR3 loop spans 23 amino acids. Germline V gene sequence: CDR1 SNHLY, CDR2 FYNNEI. This chain's CDR3 is CVTAGVDPYRGQRTRLHFDEQFF. Here the CDR3 DNA reads TGTGTTACAGCAGGGGTGGACCCGTACAGGGGGCAACGGACTAGGCTTCATTTCGATGAGCAGTTCTTC.

This clonotype occurred many times. The V call is TRBV6-1, the J call TRBJ2-2; a weak D match, TRBD2 (6 bases). The V gene's germline CDR1 is MNHNS and CDR2 SASEGT. This CDR3 contains 14 residues. Trimming shortened V by 4 bases and J by 5 bases, and 11 bases separated the two germline ends. In nucleotides, the CDR3 is TGTGCCAGCAGTGCTAGCGTACCTACCGGGGAGCTGTTTTTT. Protein: CASSASVPTGELFF.

V is TRBV3-1 and J is TRBJ1-5; 10 bases align to TRBD1. Germline values: CDR1 LGHDT, CDR2 YNNKEL (reference sequence). Germline trimming cut 2 bases from V and 3 bases from J; bases unmatched to any gene: 4. The CDR3 contains 16 residues. The CDR3 is CASSQSGQGNNQPQHF. CDR3 DNA sequence: TGTGCCAGCAGCCAATCGGGACAGGGGAACAATCAGCCCCAGCATTTT.

This chain links TRBV18 with TRBJ2-5; D not resolved. The CDR3 runs to 15 residues. Germline lookup yields CDR1 KGHSH and CDR2 LQKENI. Trimming shortened V by 1 base and J by 2 bases, and 11 bases separated the two germline ends. The CDR3 region has the DNA TGTGCCAGCTCACCACGGAGTGGGCAGCAAGAGACCCAGTACTTC. It translates to CASSPRSGQQETQYF.

The CDR3 bases are TGCAGTGCTTACAGCGGACGGGGGAATCAGCCCCAGCATTTT. Its protein product is CSAYSGRGNQPQHF. This sequence joins TRBV20-1 and TRBJ1-5; possibly TRBD1 for D (5 bases). The CDR3 consists of 14 residues. V was pared by 5 bases and J by 4 bases, with 15 bases between. Germline V gene data show CDR1 as DFQATT and CDR2 as SNEGSKA (reference sequence).

This clonotype was seen a handful of times. This rearrangement joins TRBV7-2 to TRBJ1-4; TRBD1 agrees at 10 bases. The CDR3 spans 17 residues. Germline V lookup: CDR1 SGHTA, CDR2 FQGNSA. The V segment lost 5 bases and the J segment 5 bases; nucleotides outside the gene matches: 11. CDR3 bases: TGTGCCAGCAGCCCTCTGACAGGGGGCATTTTGAATGAAAAACTGTTTTTT. It codes for CASSPLTGGILNEKLFF.

This clonotype was counted between two and nine times. The rearrangement uses TRBV19 and TRBJ2-4; no definite D call. This CDR3 is 14 amino acids long. CDR1 LNHDA and CDR2 SQIVND come from the germline V gene (reference sequence). Trimming took 4 bases from V and 0 from J, leaving 7 bases between them. CDR3 bases: TGTGCCAGTAGTAGCGACCGAGCCAAAAACATTCAGTACTTC. Translating gives CASSSDRAKNIQYF.

This clonotype was found many times. The chain recombines TRBV7-9 with TRBJ1-1; D remains unclear. Trimming took off 1 base at V and 8 bases at J, with 5 bases between the two ends. This CDR3 spans 11 amino acids. Germline CDR1 and CDR2: SEHNR and FQNEAQ (reference sequence). The CDR3 DNA reads TGTGCCAGCAGCTTAGAGCAGGAAGCTTTCTTT. Translated, it gives CASSLEQEAFF.

In its sample, this clonotype was seen many times. V is TRBV12-3 or TRBV12-4 and J is TRBJ2-3; D gene unclear. This CDR3 has 13 amino acids. Trimming cost V 8 bases and J 0 bases, with 9 bases left between them. CDR3 loop: CASSVGSTDTQYF. In nucleotides, the CDR3 is TGTGCCAGCTCGGTCGGCAGCACAGATACGCAGTATTTT.